This record concerns one T cell receptor (beta chain) sequence. These data belong to a study of blood T cell repertoires in COVID-19. At the level of the study: Collection of acute and convalescent COVID-19 samples took place in the United States, Italy and Spain. T cells, B-cell-depleted T cells, or PBMCs supplied cDNA or gDNA.

Sequenced by immunoSEQ multiplex PCR; TCRdb stores in-frame clones only, minus some. Among tens of thousands of clones listed, 88% were seen once. This CDR3 is 14 amino acids long. Germline V CDR1 and CDR2: MNHEY, SVGEGT. Trimming took 0 bases from V and 2 from J, leaving 8 bases between them. The rearrangement uses TRBV6-2 or TRBV6-3 and TRBJ2-7; no clear D gene. The receptor was derived from a woman of 80 years or more with acute or convalescent COVID-19. Specimen: peripheral blood. The CDR3 sequence is CASSYSGSAYEQYF. The CDR3 DNA reads TGTGCCAGCAGTTACTCGGGCAGTGCCTACGAGCAGTACTTC.